This TCR beta chain was profiled in a study of T cell changes during pregnancy in multiple sclerosis. V shed 6 bases, J shed 8 bases, and the junction held 9 bases outside the gene matches. This CDR3 comprises 14 residues. Germline V gene sequence: CDR1 MDHEN, CDR2 SYDVKM. The table came from immunoSEQ multiplex PCR; TCRdb's copy has only in-frame clones and leaves some out. Among around 48,000 clones listed, roughly 92% were seen once. The chain has TRBV28 and TRBJ1-4; 7 nucleotides line up with TRBD1. The clonotype comes from a female donor with multiple sclerosis, enrolled in a pregnancy study. The starting material was CD4+ T cells from peripheral blood mononuclear cells, obtained in the third trimester of pregnancy. CDR3 loop: CASRLTGTMEKLFF. The CDR3 DNA is TGTGCCAGCAGACTGACAGGGACGATGGAAAAACTGTTTTTT.